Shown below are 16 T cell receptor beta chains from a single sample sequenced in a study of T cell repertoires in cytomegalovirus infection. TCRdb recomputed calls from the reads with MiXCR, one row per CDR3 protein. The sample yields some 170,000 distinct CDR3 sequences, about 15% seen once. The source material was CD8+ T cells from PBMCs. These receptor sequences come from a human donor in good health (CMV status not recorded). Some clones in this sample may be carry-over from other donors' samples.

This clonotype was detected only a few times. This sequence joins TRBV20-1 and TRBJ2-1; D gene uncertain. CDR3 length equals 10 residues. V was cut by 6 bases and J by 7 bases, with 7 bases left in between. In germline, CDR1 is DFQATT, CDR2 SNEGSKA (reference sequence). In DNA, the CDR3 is TGCAGTGCGGATGAGAATGAGCAGTTCTTC. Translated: CSADENEQFF.

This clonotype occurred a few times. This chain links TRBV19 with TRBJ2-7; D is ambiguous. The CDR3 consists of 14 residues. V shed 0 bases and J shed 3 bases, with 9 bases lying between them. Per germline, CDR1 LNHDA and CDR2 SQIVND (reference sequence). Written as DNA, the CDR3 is TGTGCCAGTAGTATAGATGGGAACTTCTACGAGCAGTACTTC. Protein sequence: CASSIDGNFYEQYF.

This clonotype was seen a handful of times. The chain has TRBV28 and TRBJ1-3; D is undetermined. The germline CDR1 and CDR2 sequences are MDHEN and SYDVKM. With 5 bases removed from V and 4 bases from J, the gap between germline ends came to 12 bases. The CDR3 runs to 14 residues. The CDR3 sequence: CASSNTEVGNTIYF. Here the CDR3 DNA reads TGTGCCAGCAGTAACACAGAGGTGGGAAACACCATATATTTT. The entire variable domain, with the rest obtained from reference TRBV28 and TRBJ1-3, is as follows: DVKVTQSSRYLVKRTGEKVFLECVQDMDHENMFWYRQDPGLGLRLIYFSYDVKMKEKGDIPEGYSVSREKKERFSLILESASTNQTSMYLCASSNTEVGNTIYFGEGSWLTVV.

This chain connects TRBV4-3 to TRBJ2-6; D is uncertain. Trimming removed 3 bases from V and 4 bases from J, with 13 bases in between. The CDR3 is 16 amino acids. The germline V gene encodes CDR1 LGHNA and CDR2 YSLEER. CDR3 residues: CASSQTSSMGANVLTF. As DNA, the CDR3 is TGCGCCAGCAGCCAGACGAGTTCGATGGGGGCCAACGTCCTGACTTTC.

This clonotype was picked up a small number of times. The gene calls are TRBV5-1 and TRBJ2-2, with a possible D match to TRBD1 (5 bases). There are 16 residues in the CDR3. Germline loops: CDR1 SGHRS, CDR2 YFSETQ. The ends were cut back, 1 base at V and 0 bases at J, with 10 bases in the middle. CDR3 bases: TGCGCCAGCAGCTTGAGGGGCGTTCCGAACACCGGGGAGCTGTTTTTT. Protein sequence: CASSLRGVPNTGELFF.

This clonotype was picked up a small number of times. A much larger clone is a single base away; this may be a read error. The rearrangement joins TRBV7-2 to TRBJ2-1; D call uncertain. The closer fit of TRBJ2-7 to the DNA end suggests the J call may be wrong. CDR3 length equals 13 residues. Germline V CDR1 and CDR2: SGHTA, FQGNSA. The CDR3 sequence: CANSSSSSYEQYF. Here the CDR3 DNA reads TGTGCCAACAGCTCCTCGAGCTCCTACGAGCAGTACTTC.

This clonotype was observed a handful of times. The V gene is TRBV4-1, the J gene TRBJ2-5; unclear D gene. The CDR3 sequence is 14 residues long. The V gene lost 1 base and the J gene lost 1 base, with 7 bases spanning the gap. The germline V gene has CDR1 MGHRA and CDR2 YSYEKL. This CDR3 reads CASSQVLAQETQYF. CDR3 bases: TGCGCCAGCAGCCAAGTTTTAGCCCAAGAGACCCAGTACTTC.

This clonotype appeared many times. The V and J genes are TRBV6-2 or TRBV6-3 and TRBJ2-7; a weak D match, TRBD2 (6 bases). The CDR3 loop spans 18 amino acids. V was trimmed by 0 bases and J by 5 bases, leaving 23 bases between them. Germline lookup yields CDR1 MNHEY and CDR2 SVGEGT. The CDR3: CASSYSYLSRDFVDEQYF. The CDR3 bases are TGTGCCAGCAGTTACTCTTACCTCTCCCGGGACTTCGTGGACGAGCAGTACTTC.

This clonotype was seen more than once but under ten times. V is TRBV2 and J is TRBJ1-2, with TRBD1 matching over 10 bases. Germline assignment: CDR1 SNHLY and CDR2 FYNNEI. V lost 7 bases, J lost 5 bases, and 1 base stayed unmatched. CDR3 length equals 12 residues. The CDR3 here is CASTGQGYGYTF. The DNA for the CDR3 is TGTGCCAGCACGGGACAGGGGTATGGCTACACCTTC.

CDR3 DNA: TGTGCCACCAGTGGCGGACAGGGAAATACGCAGTATTTT. This translates into CATSGGQGNTQYF. The chain is built from TRBV24-1 and TRBJ2-3; TRBD1 matches at 8 bases. The CDR3 runs to 13 residues. V was clipped by 5 bases and J by 7 bases; unmatched bases: 4. Germline V gene data show CDR1 as KGHDR and CDR2 as SFDVKD.

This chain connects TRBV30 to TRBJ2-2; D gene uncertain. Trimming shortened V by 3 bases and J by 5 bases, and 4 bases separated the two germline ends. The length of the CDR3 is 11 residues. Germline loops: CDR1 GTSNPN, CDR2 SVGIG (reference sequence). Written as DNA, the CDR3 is TGTGCCTGGAGGGTGACCGGGGAGCTGTTTTTT. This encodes CAWRVTGELFF.

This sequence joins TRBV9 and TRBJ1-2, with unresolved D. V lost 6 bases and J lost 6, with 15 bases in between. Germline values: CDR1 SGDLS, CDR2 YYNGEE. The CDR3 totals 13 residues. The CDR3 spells CASKKGLLDGYTF. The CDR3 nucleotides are TGTGCCAGCAAGAAAGGACTGCTTGATGGCTACACCTTC.

CDR3 protein: CASSLVWDRSYEQYF. The CDR3, as DNA: TGTGCCAGCAGCTTAGTGTGGGACCGCTCCTACGAGCAGTACTTC. The V and J genes are TRBV7-2 and TRBJ2-7, with D perhaps assigned TRBD1 or TRBD2 (5 bases each). V lost 1 base and J lost 0, with 10 bases in between. Per the germline V gene, CDR1 is SGHTA and CDR2 is FQGNSA. This CDR3 has 15 amino acids.

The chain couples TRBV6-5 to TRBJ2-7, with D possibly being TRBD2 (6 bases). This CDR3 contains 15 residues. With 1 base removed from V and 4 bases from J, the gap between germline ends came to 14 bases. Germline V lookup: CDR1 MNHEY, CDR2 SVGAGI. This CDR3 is CASSYFGGGKYEQYF. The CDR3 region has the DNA TGTGCCAGCAGTTACTTCGGGGGTGGGAAGTACGAGCAGTACTTC.

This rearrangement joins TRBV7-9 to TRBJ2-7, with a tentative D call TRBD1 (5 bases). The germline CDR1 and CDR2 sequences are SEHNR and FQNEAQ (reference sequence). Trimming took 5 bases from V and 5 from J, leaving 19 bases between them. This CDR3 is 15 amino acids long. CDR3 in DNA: TGTGCCAGCAGCCCGCCGGTACAGGCTAACCACGAGCAGTACTTC. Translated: CASSPPVQANHEQYF.

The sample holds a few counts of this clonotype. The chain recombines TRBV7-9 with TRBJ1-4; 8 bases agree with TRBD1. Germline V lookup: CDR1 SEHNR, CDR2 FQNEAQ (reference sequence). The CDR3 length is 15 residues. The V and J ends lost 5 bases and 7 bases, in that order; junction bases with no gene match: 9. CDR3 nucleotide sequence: TGTGCCAGCAGCCCCAGACAGGGGTGGGGTGAAAAACTGTTTTTT. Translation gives CASSPRQGWGEKLFF. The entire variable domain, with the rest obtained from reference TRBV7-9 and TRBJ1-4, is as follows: DTGVSQNPRHKITKRGQNVTFRCDPISEHNRLYWYRQTLGQGPEFLTYFQNEAQLEKSRLLSDRFSAERPKGSFSTLEIQRTEQGDSAMYLCASSPRQGWGEKLFFGSGTQLSVL.